The following is a T cell receptor beta chain sequence with its context. What it binds is not known. V gave up 1 base and J gave up 4 bases; unmatched junction bases: 8. The CDR3 sequence is 17 residues long. CDR1 is SGHRS and CDR2 is YFSETQ in the germline V gene. This record belongs to a study of beta chain features in type 1 diabetes. Overall study findings and caveats: Across patients, naive, central memory and Treg TCRB repertoires exhibited apparently greater similarity than was observed across healthy donors.

Populations isolated by sorting all had purity greater than 95%. TCRB transcripts that were expressed got sequenced, as all of the isolated RNA had been reverse transcribed. Some clones are missing from TCRdb's copy, which holds only in-frame ones; the method was immunoSEQ multiplex PCR. Of 600,000 to 650,000 clones listed, roughly 16% were seen once; the top ten hold 0.09% to 0.095%. The chain is built from TRBV5-1 and TRBJ1-3, with 10 positions matching TRBD1. The origin of this receptor is a man younger than 35 in good health. Sequencing was done on a sample of naive CD4+ T cells from blood. In DNA, the CDR3 is TGCGCCAGCAGCTTGTCCCTCGGGACAGGGGCCGGAAACACCATATATTTT. Translation gives CASSLSLGTGAGNTIYF.